The 21 T cell receptor beta chains listed next were all sequenced from one sample in a study of CD8+ T cells in alopecia areata. RNA extraction was followed by reverse transcription into cDNA, which acted as the sequencing template. TCRdb's table, derived via immunoSEQ multiplex PCR, lists solely in-frame clones and lacks some. The table lists approximately 130,000 clones, 45% to 50% of them singletons, with about 10% in the top ten. The sequencing input was NKG2D-low CD8+ T cells sorted from blood. The origin of the receptors is a human donor with alopecia areata.

The chain is built from TRBV9 and TRBJ2-7; 7 bases align to TRBD1. From germline, CDR1 is SGDLS and CDR2 YYNGEE. The CDR3 spans 12 residues. V was pared by 3 bases and J by 4 bases, with 1 base of the junction left unmatched. The CDR3 here is CASSGTGYEQYF. The CDR3 DNA is TGTGCCAGCAGCGGGACAGGTTACGAGCAGTACTTC. Based on the CDR3 plus reference TRBV9 and TRBJ2-7, the full variable domain is DSGVTQTPKHLITATGQRVTLRCSPRSGDLSVYWYQQSLDQGLQFLIQYYNGEERAKGNILERFSAQQFPDLHSELNLSSLELGDSALYFCASSGTGYEQYFGPGTRLTVT.

V is TRBV30 and J is TRBJ2-3, with 15 bases that match TRBD2. The CDR3 runs 17 residues. From germline, CDR1 is GTSNPN and CDR2 SVGIG (reference sequence). Trimming cost V 1 base and J 5 bases; bases outside gene matches: 7. CDR3 residues: CAWSDLGLAGGGDTQYF. CDR3 in DNA: TGTGCCTGGAGTGACCTGGGACTAGCGGGGGGCGGAGATACGCAGTATTTT.

This chain connects TRBV27 to TRBJ2-5, with 9 bases lining up with TRBD2. CDR1 is MNHEY, CDR2 SMNVEV, per germline (reference sequence). The trim removed 4 bases at V and 1 base at J, leaving 7 bases unmatched. The CDR3 extends over 16 amino acids. The CDR3 spells CASSSEAGGSQETQYF. The CDR3 nucleotides read TGTGCCAGCAGTTCGGAAGCGGGAGGAAGCCAAGAGACCCAGTACTTC.

The chain combines TRBV29-1 with TRBJ2-6; D uncertain. Looked up from germline, CDR1 is SQVTM and CDR2 is ANQGSEA. Trimming removed 6 bases at V and 0 bases at J, with 6 bases between. CDR3 size: 13 residues. This CDR3 is CSVPSSGANVLTF. Here the CDR3 DNA reads TGCAGCGTGCCCTCCTCTGGGGCCAACGTCCTGACTTTC.

Written as DNA, the CDR3 is TGTGCCAGCAGTTACTCGCGTGTACGCCAGAATGAGCAGTTCTTC. Translation gives CASSYSRVRQNEQFF. J is TRBJ2-1 and V is TRBV6-5; D not resolved. Germline V lookup: CDR1 MNHEY, CDR2 SVGAGI. Trimming cost V 0 bases and J 7 bases, with 13 bases left between them. The CDR3 is 15 residues long.

The genes are TRBV9 and TRBJ2-7; D tentatively fits TRBD1 or TRBD2 (5 bases each). The CDR3 length is 12 residues. Germline lookup yields CDR1 SGDLS and CDR2 YYNGEE. Trimming took 3 bases from V and 6 from J, leaving 10 bases between them. The CDR3 coding sequence is TGTGCCAGCAGCGGACCCGGGGCCGAGCAGTACTTC. It codes for CASSGPGAEQYF.

There are a few counts of this clone. The V call is TRBV28, the J call TRBJ2-3, with TRBD2 matching 13 bases. Germline V gene sequence: CDR1 MDHEN, CDR2 SYDVKM. CDR3 size: 18 residues. Trimming took 6 bases from V and 0 from J; bases not matched to a gene: 9. The CDR3 DNA sequence: TGTGCCAGCAGGACCGGGACTAGCGGGGACCCTAGCACAGATACGCAGTATTTT. It translates to CASRTGTSGDPSTDTQYF.

This clone came up a few times. The rearrangement uses TRBV7-9 and TRBJ2-7; no firm D call. In germline, CDR1 is SEHNR, CDR2 FQNEAQ (reference sequence). V gave up 10 bases and J gave up 5 bases, with 18 bases separating them. CDR3 length: 13 amino acids. The CDR3 DNA follows: TGTGCCACCCGGCCGGACGAAGCCAACGAGCAGTACTTC. Protein product: CATRPDEANEQYF.

The chain couples TRBV29-1 to TRBJ2-7; a weak D match, TRBD2 (6 bases). The CDR3 loop spans 16 amino acids. The V end was cut by 5 bases, the J end by 0 bases, with 20 bases between. Germline V lookup: CDR1 SQVTM, CDR2 ANQGSEA. The CDR3 coding sequence is TGCAGCGTTATACTCGCCGCGGGGTCCAGCTCCTACGAGCAGTACTTC. Amino acid sequence: CSVILAAGSSSYEQYF.

The chain joins TRBV6-5 to TRBJ2-5; TRBD1 aligns across 8 bases. The germline V gene has CDR1 MNHEY and CDR2 SVGAGI. This CDR3 comprises 16 residues. J lost 5 bases, V lost 2 bases, and 10 bases had no gene match. In DNA, the CDR3 is TGTGCCAGCAGTTACGAGGTTACAGGGGGTGGTGAGACCCAGTACTTC. Translation: CASSYEVTGGGETQYF.

This CDR3 reads CASSLPLFQETQYF. The CDR3 DNA follows: TGTGCCAGCAGTTTACCACTTTTCCAAGAGACCCAGTACTTC. V usage is TRBV28 and J usage is TRBJ2-5, with D uncertain. Deletions cut 2 bases from V and 1 base from J, with 8 bases between. Germline values: CDR1 MDHEN, CDR2 SYDVKM. The CDR3 is made up of 14 amino acids. The full variable domain, its missing parts supplied by reference TRBV28 and TRBJ2-5, is DVKVTQSSRYLVKRTGEKVFLECVQDMDHENMFWYRQDPGLGLRLIYFSYDVKMKEKGDIPEGYSVSREKKERFSLILESASTNQTSMYLCASSLPLFQETQYFGPGTRLLVL.

V is TRBV9 and J is TRBJ2-7; 8 bases line up with TRBD2. Germline V CDR1 and CDR2: SGDLS, YYNGEE. With 3 bases clipped from V and 5 bases from J, the junction kept 7 bases outside the gene matches. This CDR3 has 14 amino acids. CDR3 loop: CASSAGTSPNEQYF. CDR3 DNA: TGTGCCAGCAGCGCCGGGACTAGTCCTAACGAGCAGTACTTC.

The chain couples TRBV28 to TRBJ2-7; 9 bases are a match to TRBD2. The CDR3 is 15 residues long. J was trimmed by 5 bases and V by 3 bases; bases with no gene match: 8. The germline V gene has CDR1 MDHEN and CDR2 SYDVKM. CDR3 nucleotide sequence: TGTGCCAGCAGTTTGATCGCGGGAGGGCCAGACGAGCAGTACTTC. Translated: CASSLIAGGPDEQYF. The entire variable domain, with the rest obtained from reference TRBV28 and TRBJ2-7, is as follows: DVKVTQSSRYLVKRTGEKVFLECVQDMDHENMFWYRQDPGLGLRLIYFSYDVKMKEKGDIPEGYSVSREKKERFSLILESASTNQTSMYLCASSLIAGGPDEQYFGPGTRLTVT.

This chain uses TRBV29-1 with TRBJ2-1, with TRBD2 as a possible D gene (5 bases). The CDR3 spans 14 residues. Trimming stripped 4 bases from V and 9 bases from J, with 19 bases between. Germline lookup yields CDR1 SQVTM and CDR2 ANQGSEA. This CDR3 is CSVGTADVLSEQFF. The CDR3, as DNA: TGCAGCGTTGGGACTGCCGATGTCCTAAGTGAGCAGTTCTTC.

This clone was counted only a few times. The chain links TRBV29-1 to TRBJ2-3; D is possibly TRBD1 (7 bases). V lost 7 bases to trimming and J lost 5 bases, with 19 bases between them. The germline CDR1 and CDR2 sequences are SQVTM and ANQGSEA. CDR3 length: 14 residues. The CDR3 region is CSAGGTELGDTQYF. Here the CDR3 DNA reads TGCAGCGCTGGAGGGACAGAACTCGGAGATACGCAGTATTTT.

This chain joins TRBV11-2 and TRBJ2-3; D is undetermined. The CDR3 is 13 residues long. CDR1 is SGHAT, CDR2 FQNNGV, per germline. Trimming took off 4 bases at V and 2 bases at J, with 7 bases between the two ends. CDR3 loop: CASSSGFTDTQYF. In DNA, the CDR3 is TGTGCCAGCAGCTCCGGATTCACAGATACGCAGTATTTT. Combining the CDR3 with reference TRBV11-2 and TRBJ2-3 gives the whole variable domain EAGVAQSPRYKIIEKRQSVAFWCNPISGHATLYWYQQILGQGPKLLIQFQNNGVVDDSQLPKDRFSAERLKGVDSTLKIQPAKLEDSAVYLCASSSGFTDTQYFGPGTRLTVL.

Worth noting for this clone: The sample carries other DNA sequences with the same CDR3. The rearrangement uses TRBV5-1 and TRBJ1-1; D remains unclear. CDR1 is SGHRS, CDR2 YFSETQ, per germline. The V and J ends lost 0 bases and 2 bases respectively, with 5 bases between them. This CDR3 has 13 amino acids. Written as DNA, the CDR3 is TGCGCCAGCAGCTTGGAGGTAAACACTGAAGCTTTCTTT. Encoded protein: CASSLEVNTEAFF.

This chain joins TRBV7-9 and TRBJ2-7, with D perhaps matching TRBD1 (6 bases). CDR1 and CDR2 (germline): SEHNR, FQNEAQ (reference sequence). V lost 5 bases, J lost 5 bases, and 13 bases lay in between. CDR3 length: 13 residues. The CDR3 region is CASSPTGRDEQYF. In DNA form, the CDR3 reads TGTGCCAGCAGCCCGACAGGTCGTGACGAGCAGTACTTC.

The rearrangement joins TRBV29-1 to TRBJ2-1; the D gene could be TRBD1 or TRBD2 (5 bases each). Germline V gene sequence: CDR1 SQVTM, CDR2 ANQGSEA. Between the trimmed V and J ends, which lost 4 bases and 5 bases, there was a span of 12 bases. This CDR3 contains 13 residues. The CDR3: CSVVGPGDNEQFF. The CDR3 DNA reads as TGCAGCGTTGTGGGACCCGGCGACAATGAGCAGTTCTTC.

This sequence joins TRBV29-1 and TRBJ2-5; 9 bases align to TRBD1. V trimming: 3 bases; J trimming: 5 bases; junction bases outside the gene matches: 7. Germline V CDR1 and CDR2: SQVTM, ANQGSEA. CDR3 length: 14 residues. The CDR3 sequence is CSVDWGQGHETQYF. The CDR3 DNA is TGCAGCGTTGATTGGGGACAGGGTCACGAGACCCAGTACTTC.

This clone was seen more than once but under ten times. The rearrangement joins TRBV30 to TRBJ2-1; D gene unclear. The germline V gene encodes CDR1 GTSNPN and CDR2 SVGIG (reference sequence). This CDR3 has 15 amino acids. The ends were cut back, 0 bases at V and 0 bases at J, with 9 bases in the middle. CDR3 in amino acids: CAWSVGGSSYNEQFF. As DNA, the CDR3 is TGTGCCTGGAGTGTAGGCGGTAGCTCCTACAATGAGCAGTTCTTC.